This T cell receptor (beta chain) derives from a study of blood T cell repertoires in COVID-19. About the study: The United States, Italy and Spain supplied acute and convalescent COVID-19 samples.

As processed by the authors: Nucleated cell number was recorded as an estimate derived from reference gene primer amplification. Libraries were prepared by immunoSEQ multiplex PCR; TCRdb keeps only in-frame clonotypes and omits some of them. D and trimming were read from the DNA, whereas the V and J calls and clone size are those reported in that table. The sample yields approximately 170,000 clones, around nine tenths seen once. The sample comprised peripheral blood. The sequence was collected from a man aged 65 to 85 with acute or convalescent COVID-19.

DNA of the CDR3: TGCGCCAGCAGCTTGGTTCAGGGGAATGAAAAACTGTTTTTT. Amino acid sequence: CASSLVQGNEKLFF. This rearrangement joins TRBV5-1 to TRBJ1-4, with D tentatively TRBD1 (6 bases). The V gene lost 0 bases and the J gene lost 5 bases, with 8 bases spanning the gap. The CDR3 is 14 amino acids. In germline, CDR1 is SGHRS, CDR2 YFSETQ.